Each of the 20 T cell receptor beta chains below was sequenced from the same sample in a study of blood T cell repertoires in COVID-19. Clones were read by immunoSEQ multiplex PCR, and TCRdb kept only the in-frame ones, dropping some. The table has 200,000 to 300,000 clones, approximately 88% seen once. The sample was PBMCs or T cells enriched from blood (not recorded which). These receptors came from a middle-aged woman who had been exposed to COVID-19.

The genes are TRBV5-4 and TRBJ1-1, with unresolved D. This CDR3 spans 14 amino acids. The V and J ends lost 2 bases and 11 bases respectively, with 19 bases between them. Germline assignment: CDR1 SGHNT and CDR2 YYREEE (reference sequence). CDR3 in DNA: TGTGCCAGCAGCTTAAGTTTTCGGCGCGGGGAGGCTTTCTTT. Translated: CASSLSFRRGEAFF.

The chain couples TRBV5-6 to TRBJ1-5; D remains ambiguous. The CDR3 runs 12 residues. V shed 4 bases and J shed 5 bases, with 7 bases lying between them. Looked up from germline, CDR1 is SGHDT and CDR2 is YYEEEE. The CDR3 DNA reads TGTGCCAGCAGCCGCTTAGATCAGCCCCAGCATTTT. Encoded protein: CASSRLDQPQHF.

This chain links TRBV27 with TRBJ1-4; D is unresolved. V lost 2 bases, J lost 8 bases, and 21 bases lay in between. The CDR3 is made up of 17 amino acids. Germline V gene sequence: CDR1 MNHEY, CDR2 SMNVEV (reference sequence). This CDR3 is CASSLGRNGPGREKLFF. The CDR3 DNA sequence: TGTGCCAGCAGTTTAGGAAGGAATGGCCCGGGGAGGGAAAAACTGTTTTTT.

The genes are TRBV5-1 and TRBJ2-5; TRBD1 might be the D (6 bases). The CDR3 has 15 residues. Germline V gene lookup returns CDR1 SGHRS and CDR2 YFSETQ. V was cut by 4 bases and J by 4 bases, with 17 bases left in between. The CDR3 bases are TGCGCCAGCAGCATCAGGGGACCAAAATCAGAGACCCAGTACTTC. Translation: CASSIRGPKSETQYF.

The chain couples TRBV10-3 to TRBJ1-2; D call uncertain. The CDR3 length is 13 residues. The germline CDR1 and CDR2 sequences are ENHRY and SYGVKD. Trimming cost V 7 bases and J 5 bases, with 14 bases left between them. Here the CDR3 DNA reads TGTGCCATCACCGAGACCCCGGGGTATGGCTACACCTTC. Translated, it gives CAITETPGYGYTF.

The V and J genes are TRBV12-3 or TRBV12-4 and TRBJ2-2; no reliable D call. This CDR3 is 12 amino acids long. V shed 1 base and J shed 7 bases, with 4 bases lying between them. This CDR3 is CASSLGSGELFF. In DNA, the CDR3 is TGTGCCAGCAGTTTAGGTAGCGGGGAGCTGTTTTTT.

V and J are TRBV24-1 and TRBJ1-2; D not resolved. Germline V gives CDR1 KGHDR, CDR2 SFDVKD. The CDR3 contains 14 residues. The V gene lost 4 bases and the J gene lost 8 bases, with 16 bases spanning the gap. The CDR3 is CATSDKTRVFGYTF. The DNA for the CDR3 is TGTGCCACCAGTGACAAGACACGAGTGTTCGGCTACACCTTC.

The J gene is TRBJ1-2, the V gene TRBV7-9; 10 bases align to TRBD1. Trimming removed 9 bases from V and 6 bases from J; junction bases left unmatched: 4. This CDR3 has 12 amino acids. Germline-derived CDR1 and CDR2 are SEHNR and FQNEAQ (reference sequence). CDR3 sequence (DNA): TGTGCCAGTGACAGGGGGCTTAATGGCTACACCTTC. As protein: CASDRGLNGYTF.

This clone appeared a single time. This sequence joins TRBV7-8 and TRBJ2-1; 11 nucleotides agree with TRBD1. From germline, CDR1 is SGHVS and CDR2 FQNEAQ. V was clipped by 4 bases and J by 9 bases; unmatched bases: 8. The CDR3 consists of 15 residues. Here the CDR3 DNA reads TGTGCCAGCAGCTCATCCGGGACAGGGGGTAGTGAGCAGTTCTTC. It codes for CASSSSGTGGSEQFF. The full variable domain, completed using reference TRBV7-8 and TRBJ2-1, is GAGVSQSPRYKVAKRGQDVALRCDPISGHVSLFWYQQALGQGPEFLTYFQNEAQLDKSGLPSDRFFAERPEGSVSTLKIQRTQQEDSAVYLCASSSSGTGGSEQFFGPGTRLTVL.

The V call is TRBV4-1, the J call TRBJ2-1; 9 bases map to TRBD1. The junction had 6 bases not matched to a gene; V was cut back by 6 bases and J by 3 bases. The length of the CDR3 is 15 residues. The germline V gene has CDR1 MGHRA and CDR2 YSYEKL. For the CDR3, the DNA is TGCGCCAGCAGTCCCGGGACAGGGAGCTACAATGAGCAGTTCTTC. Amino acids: CASSPGTGSYNEQFF.

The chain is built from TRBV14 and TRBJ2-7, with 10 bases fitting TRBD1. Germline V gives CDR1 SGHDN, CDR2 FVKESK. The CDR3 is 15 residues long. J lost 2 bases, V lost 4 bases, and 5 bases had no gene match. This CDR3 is CASSPGQGYTYEQYF. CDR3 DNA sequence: TGTGCCAGCAGCCCGGGACAGGGGTACACCTACGAGCAGTACTTC.

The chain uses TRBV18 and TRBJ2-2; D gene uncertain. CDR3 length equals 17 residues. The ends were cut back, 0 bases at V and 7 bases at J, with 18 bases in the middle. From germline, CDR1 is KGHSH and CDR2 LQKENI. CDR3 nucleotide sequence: TGTGCCAGCTCACCACCGGGCAAAAGGTCCCCAGGCGGGGAGCTGTTTTTT. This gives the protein CASSPPGKRSPGGELFF.

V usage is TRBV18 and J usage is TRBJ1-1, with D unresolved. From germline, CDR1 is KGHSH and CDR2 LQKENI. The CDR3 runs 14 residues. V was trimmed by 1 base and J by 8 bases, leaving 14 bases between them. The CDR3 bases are TGTGCCAGCTCACCACAGGAGGGTCGGTCCGAAGCTTTCTTT. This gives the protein CASSPQEGRSEAFF.

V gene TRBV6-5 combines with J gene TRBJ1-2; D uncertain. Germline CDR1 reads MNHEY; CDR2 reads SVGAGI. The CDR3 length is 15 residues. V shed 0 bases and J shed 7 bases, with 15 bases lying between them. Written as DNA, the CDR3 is TGTGCCAGCAGTTACTCGCCAGGAAAGAGGGTTGGCTACACCTTC. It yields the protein CASSYSPGKRVGYTF.

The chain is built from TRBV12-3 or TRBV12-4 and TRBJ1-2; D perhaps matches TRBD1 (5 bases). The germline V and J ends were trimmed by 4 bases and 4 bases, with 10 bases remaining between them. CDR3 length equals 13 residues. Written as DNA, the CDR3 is TGTGCCAGCAGTTCGGGGGGGTTCTATGGCTACACCTTC. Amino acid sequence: CASSSGGFYGYTF.

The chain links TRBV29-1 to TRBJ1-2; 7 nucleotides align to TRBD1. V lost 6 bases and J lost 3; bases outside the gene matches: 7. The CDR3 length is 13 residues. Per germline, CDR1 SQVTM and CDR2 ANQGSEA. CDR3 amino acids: CSVLGGQHYGYTF. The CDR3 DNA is TGCAGCGTCCTTGGGGGACAGCACTATGGCTACACCTTC.

In DNA form, the CDR3 reads TGTGCCAGCAGTTTTTTTACGGACACTGAAGCTTTCTTT. As protein: CASSFFTDTEAFF. The chain employs TRBV12-3 or TRBV12-4 and TRBJ1-1; no reliable D call. V lost 3 bases and J lost 3, with 8 bases in between. The CDR3 is 13 residues long.

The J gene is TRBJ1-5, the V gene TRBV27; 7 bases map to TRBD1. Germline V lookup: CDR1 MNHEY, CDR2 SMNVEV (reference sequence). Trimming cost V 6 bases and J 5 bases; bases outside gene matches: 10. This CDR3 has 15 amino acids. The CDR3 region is CASRAPTGDHQPQHF. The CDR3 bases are TGTGCCAGCAGAGCCCCTACAGGGGACCATCAGCCCCAGCATTTT.

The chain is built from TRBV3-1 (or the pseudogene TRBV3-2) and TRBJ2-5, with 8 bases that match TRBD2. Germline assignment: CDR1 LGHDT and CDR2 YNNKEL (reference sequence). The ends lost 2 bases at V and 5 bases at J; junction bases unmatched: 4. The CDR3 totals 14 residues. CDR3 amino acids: CASSQSTSGETQYF. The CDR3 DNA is TGTGCCAGCAGCCAAAGCACTAGCGGTGAGACCCAGTACTTC.

The CDR3 sequence is CASSHRPWTRGNTGELFF. In DNA form, the CDR3 reads TGTGCCAGCAGCCACCGACCCTGGACTAGAGGTAACACCGGGGAGCTGTTTTTT. V usage is TRBV3-1 (or the pseudogene TRBV3-2) and J usage is TRBJ2-2; the match to TRBD2 covers 7 bases. V gave up 3 bases and J gave up 2 bases; unmatched junction bases: 12. Germline CDR1 and CDR2: LGHDT and YNNKEL (reference sequence). The CDR3 is made up of 18 amino acids.